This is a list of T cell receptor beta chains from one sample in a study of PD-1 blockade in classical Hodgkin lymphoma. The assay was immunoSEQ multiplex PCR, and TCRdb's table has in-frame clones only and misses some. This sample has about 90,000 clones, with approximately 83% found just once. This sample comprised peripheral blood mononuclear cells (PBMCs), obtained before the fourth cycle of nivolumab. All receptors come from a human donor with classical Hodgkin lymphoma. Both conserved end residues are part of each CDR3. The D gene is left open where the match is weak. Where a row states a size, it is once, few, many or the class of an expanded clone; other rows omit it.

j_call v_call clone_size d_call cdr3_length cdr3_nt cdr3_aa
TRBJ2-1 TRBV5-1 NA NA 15 TGCGCCAGCTCCCGGGAGCCCAGCTCCTACAATGAGCAGTTCTTC CASSREPSSYNEQFF
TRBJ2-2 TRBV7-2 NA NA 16 TGTGCCAGCAGCGCCAGACTAGACCCGAACACCGGGGAGCTGTTTTTT CASSARLDPNTGELFF
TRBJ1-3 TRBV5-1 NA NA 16 TGCGCCAGCAGCCCCGCGGGCCCCGTAACGGGAAACACCATATATTTT CASSPAGPVTGNTIYF
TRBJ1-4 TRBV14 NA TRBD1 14 TGTGCCAGCAGCGTACAGGGGGCCGGTGAAAAACTGTTTTTT CASSVQGAGEKLFF
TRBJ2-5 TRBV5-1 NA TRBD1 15 TGCGCCAGCAGCGCCGGGACAGGGGGCCGGGAGACCCAGTACTTC CASSAGTGGRETQYF
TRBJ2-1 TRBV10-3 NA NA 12 TGTGCCATCAGTGGGACGGCTGATGAGCAGTTCTTC CAISGTADEQFF
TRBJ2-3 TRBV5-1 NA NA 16 TGCGCCAGCGGCGGAGGAGGGGTCTCTAGCACAGATACGCAGTATTTT CASGGGGVSSTDTQYF
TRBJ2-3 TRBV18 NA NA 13 TGTGCCAGCTCACCGAGCGAAACAGATACGCAGTATTTT CASSPSETDTQYF
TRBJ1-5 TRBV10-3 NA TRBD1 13 TGTGCCATCAGGGGACAGAGCAATCAGCCCCAGCATTTT CAIRGQSNQPQHF
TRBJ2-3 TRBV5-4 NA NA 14 TGTGCCAGCAGCTTGGGTCCAATCACAGATACGCAGTATTTT CASSLGPITDTQYF
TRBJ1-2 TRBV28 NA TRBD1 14 TGTGCCAGCAGTTCGACAGGGTTGTGGGGAAGGTACACCTTC CASSSTGLWGRYTF
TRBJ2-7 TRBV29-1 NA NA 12 TGCAGCGTTTATACAGGGGCGGGAGAGCAGTACTTC CSVYTGAGEQYF
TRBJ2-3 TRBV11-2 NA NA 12 TGTGCCAGCAGCTTCTGGGCAGATACGCAGTATTTT CASSFWADTQYF
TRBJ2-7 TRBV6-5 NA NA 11 TGTGCCAGCAGTTACTCGGGGGAGCAGTACTTC CASSYSGEQYF
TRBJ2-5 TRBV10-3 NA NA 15 TGTGCCATCAGTCCCGCACAGGGAATCCAAGAGACCCAGTACTTC CAISPAQGIQETQYF
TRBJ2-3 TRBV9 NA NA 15 TGTGCCAGCAGCGTAGGACCGGGAGCCACAGATACGCAGTATTTT CASSVGPGATDTQYF
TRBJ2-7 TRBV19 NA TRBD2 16 TGTGCCAGTAGTGAACGACTAGCGGGTATATCCCACGAGCAGTACTTC CASSERLAGISHEQYF
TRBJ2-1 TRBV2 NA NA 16 TGTGCCAGCAGTGAAGCCGCAGGAACTACCTACAATGAGCAGTTCTTC CASSEAAGTTYNEQFF
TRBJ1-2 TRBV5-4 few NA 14 TGTGCCAGCAGCCCAGTCGGGGGTAACTATGGCTACACCTTC CASSPVGGNYGYTF
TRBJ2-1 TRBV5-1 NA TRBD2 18 TGCGCCAGCAGCCTGACTAGCGTGATAACTAGCTCCTACAATGAGCAGTTCTTC CASSLTSVITSSYNEQFF
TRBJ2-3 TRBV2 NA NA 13 TGTGCCAGCAGCAGGACCTGGACAGATACGCAGTATTTT CASSRTWTDTQYF
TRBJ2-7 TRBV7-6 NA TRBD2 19 TGTGCCAGCAGCCTAGCCCACCCTAGCGGGACATTCGCCGACTACGAGCAGTACTTC CASSLAHPSGTFADYEQYF
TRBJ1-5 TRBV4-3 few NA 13 TGCGCCAGCAGCCAAGGGGGGGGACAGCCCCAGCATTTT CASSQGGGQPQHF
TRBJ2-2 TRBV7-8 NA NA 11 TGTGCCAGCAGCTTAGTCGGGGAGCTGTTTTTT CASSLVGELFF
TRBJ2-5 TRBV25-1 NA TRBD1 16 TGTGCCAGCAGTGCGACCGGGACAGGGGGGATTTGGACCCAGTACTTC CASSATGTGGIWTQYF
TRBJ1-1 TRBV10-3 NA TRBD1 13 TGTGCCATCAGTGACAGGGGGCACACTGAAGCTTTCTTT CAISDRGHTEAFF
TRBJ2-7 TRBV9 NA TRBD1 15 TGTGCCAGCAGCGTCTCCTGGGGACAGGGGTACGAGCAGTACTTC CASSVSWGQGYEQYF
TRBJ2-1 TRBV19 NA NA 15 TGTGCCAGTAGTAAACTACAGGGAGGCTACGATGAGCAGTTCTTC CASSKLQGGYDEQFF
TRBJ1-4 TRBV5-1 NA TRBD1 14 TGCGCCAGCAGCTTAGGGACAGCTAATGAAAAACTGTTTTTT CASSLGTANEKLFF
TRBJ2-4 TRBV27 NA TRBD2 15 TGTGCCAGCAGTCTAGCGGGGGTAGCCAAAAACATTCAGTACTTC CASSLAGVAKNIQYF
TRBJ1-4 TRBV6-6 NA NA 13 TGTGCCAGCAGGGGGGCGCCTAATGAAAAACTGTTTTTT CASRGAPNEKLFF
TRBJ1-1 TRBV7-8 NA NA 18 TGTGCCAGCAGCATGCCACGGCGAAACAGCAGGCCGAACACTGAAGCTTTCTTT CASSMPRRNSRPNTEAFF
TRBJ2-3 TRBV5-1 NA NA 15 TGCGCCAGCAGCATACAGCGGGCCCGCACAGATACGCAGTATTTT CASSIQRARTDTQYF
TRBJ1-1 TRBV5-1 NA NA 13 TGCGCCAGCAGCCCGCTTGAGGGGACTGAAGCTTTCTTT CASSPLEGTEAFF
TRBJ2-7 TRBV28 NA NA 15 TGTGCCAGCAGTCTACATCGGCAACGCTCCTACGAGCAGTACTTC CASSLHRQRSYEQYF
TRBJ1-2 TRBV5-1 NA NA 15 TGCGCCAGCAGCTTGCTTCCGCAGGCGGACTATGGCTACACCTTC CASSLLPQADYGYTF
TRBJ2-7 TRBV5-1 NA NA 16 TGCGCCAGCAGCTTGGCCGGGGTAAGGGTTCAGTACGAGCAGTACTTC CASSLAGVRVQYEQYF
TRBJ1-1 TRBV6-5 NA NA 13 TGTGCCAGCAGTCGGGGCACGAACACTGAAGCTTTCTTT CASSRGTNTEAFF
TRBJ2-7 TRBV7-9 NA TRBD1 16 TGTGCCAGCAGCACACTAGACAGGGGGCTTTCCTACGAGCAGTACTTC CASSTLDRGLSYEQYF
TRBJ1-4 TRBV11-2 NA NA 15 TGTGCCAGCAGCTCTCACCTACAGTTTAATGAAAAACTGTTTTTT CASSSHLQFNEKLFF
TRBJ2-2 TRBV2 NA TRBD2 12 TGTGCCAGTGGGAGGGGCACCGGGGAGCTGTTTTTT CASGRGTGELFF
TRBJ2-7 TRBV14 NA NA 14 TGTGCCAGCAGCCAGCAACTAGCTACCTACGAGCAGTACTTC CASSQQLATYEQYF
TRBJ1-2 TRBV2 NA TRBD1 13 TGTGCCAGCAGCCAAGTGACAGGGAGCGGCTACACCTTC CASSQVTGSGYTF
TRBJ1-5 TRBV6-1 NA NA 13 TGTGCCAGCAGTGAAGCAGGCAATCAGCCCCAGCATTTT CASSEAGNQPQHF
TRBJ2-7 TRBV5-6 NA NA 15 TGTGCCAGCAGCTTGGTAACCGCCCCGGGCCACGAGCAGTACTTC CASSLVTAPGHEQYF
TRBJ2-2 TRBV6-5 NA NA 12 TGTGCCAGCAGTTACGGCACCGGGGAGCTGTTTTTT CASSYGTGELFF
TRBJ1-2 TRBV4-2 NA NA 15 TGTGCCAGCAGCCAAGAGGAGGGGTCCGGCTATGGCTACACCTTC CASSQEEGSGYGYTF
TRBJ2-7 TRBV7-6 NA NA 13 TGTGCCACCACCCGGGGAGACTCCTACGAGCAGTACTTC CATTRGDSYEQYF
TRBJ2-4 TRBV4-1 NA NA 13 TGCGCCAGCAAAGGGGTAGCCAAAAACATTCAGTACTTC CASKGVAKNIQYF
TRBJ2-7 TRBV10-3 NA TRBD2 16 TGTGCCATCAGTGAGAGGGCGGGAGGTGGTACTCACGAGCAGTACTTC CAISERAGGGTHEQYF
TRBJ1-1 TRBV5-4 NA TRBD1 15 TGTGCCAGCAGCTCGGGGGACAGGGGGAACACTGAAGCTTTCTTT CASSSGDRGNTEAFF
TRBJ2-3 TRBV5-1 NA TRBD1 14 TGCGCCAGCAGCGACGACAGGGCCGGCGATACGCAGTATTTT CASSDDRAGDTQYF
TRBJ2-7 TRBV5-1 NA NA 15 TGCGCCAGCAGCTTGGGGGGTCCGACACGGGGCGAGCAGTACTTC CASSLGGPTRGEQYF